This entry lists 8 T cell receptor beta chains sequenced from one sample in a study of CD8 T cells in ankylosing spondylitis. TCRdb reprocessed the 5' RACE reads via MiXCR and lists one record per CDR3 protein. The sample includes about 190,000 distinct CDR3 sequences, approximately 12% of them seen just once. Sequencing used blood, either unsorted or a sorted T cell fraction (not recorded which). All receptors derive from a female donor with ankylosing spondylitis or in good health (not recorded which).

This clonotype was recorded a few times. V usage is TRBV20-1 and J usage is TRBJ2-3; possible D gene TRBD1, 5 bases. This CDR3 has 14 amino acids. Germline lookup yields CDR1 DFQATT and CDR2 SNEGSKA (reference sequence). V was trimmed by 8 bases and J by 1 base, leaving 16 bases between them. CDR3 DNA: TGCAGTACCTTAAACAGGCGAGGCACAGATACGCAGTATTTT. Encoded protein: CSTLNRRGTDTQYF.

This clonotype was counted many times. The V and J genes are TRBV20-1 and TRBJ2-1; 14 bases agree with TRBD2. This CDR3 region has 16 residues. CDR1 and CDR2 from the germline V gene are DFQATT and SNEGSKA (reference sequence). V lost 4 bases, J lost 9 bases, and 11 bases stayed unmatched. As DNA, the CDR3 is TGCAGTGCTACTGGAGGACTAGCGGGAGGTGGAACTGAGCAGTTCTTC. This codes for CSATGGLAGGGTEQFF.

This clonotype came up many times. The gene calls are TRBV7-2 and TRBJ2-4, with TRBD2 as a possible D gene (5 bases). Germline loops: CDR1 SGHTA, CDR2 FQGNSA. Trimming pared 2 bases from V and 1 base from J, leaving 15 bases between. This CDR3 is 17 amino acids long. The CDR3 reads CASSLSDYLGAKNIQYF. DNA of the CDR3: TGTGCCAGCAGCTTATCCGACTACCTCGGGGCCAAAAACATTCAGTACTTC.

The J gene is TRBJ2-7, the V gene TRBV7-6; a possible D gene is TRBD1 (7 bases). This CDR3 is built from 15 residues. Looked up from germline, CDR1 is SGHVS and CDR2 is FNYEAQ. V dropped 5 bases and J dropped 6 bases, with 20 bases sitting between them. In nucleotides, the CDR3 is TGTGCCAGCAGCCGTGGCGGGACAGCCTTATTCGAGCAGTACTTC. Encoded protein: CASSRGGTALFEQYF. The full variable domain, rest sourced from reference TRBV7-6 and TRBJ2-7, is GAGVSQSPRYKVTKRGQDVALRCDPISGHVSLYWYRQALGQGPEFLTYFNYEAQQDKSGLPNDRFSAERPEGSISTLTIQRTEQRDSAMYRCASSRGGTALFEQYFGPGTRLTVT.

Only a few counts were recorded for this clonotype. The gene calls are TRBV27 and TRBJ2-2; 8 bases fit TRBD2. Trimming took 2 bases from V and 4 from J; bases not matched to a gene: 3. The CDR3 consists of 15 residues. Germline values: CDR1 MNHEY, CDR2 SMNVEV (reference sequence). The DNA for the CDR3 is TGTGCCAGCAGTTTAGACAGCGGGGGCACCGGGGAGCTGTTTTTT. It yields the protein CASSLDSGGTGELFF.

Regarding this clonotype: A read error is possible here, since a much larger clone lies one base away. The V gene is TRBV12-3 or TRBV12-4, the J gene TRBJ1-5; TRBD1 matches at 7 bases. This CDR3 contains 15 residues. The CDR3 region has the DNA TGTGCCAGCAGTGCAGCGGGACAGCTTAATCAGCTCCAGCATTTT. Its protein is CASSAAGQLNQLQHF.

This clonotype was observed at least ten times. The chain recombines TRBV7-2 with TRBJ1-1; maybe TRBD1 (5 bases). V gave up 2 bases and J gave up 5 bases, with 12 bases separating them. The CDR3 covers 14 residues. The V gene's germline CDR1 is SGHTA and CDR2 FQGNSA. The CDR3 region has the DNA TGTGCCAGCAGCTTATCAGGGTATCGGACTGAAGCTTTCTTT. Amino acids: CASSLSGYRTEAFF.

V gene TRBV20-1 combines with J gene TRBJ1-5; 9 nucleotides match TRBD1. The CDR3 sequence is 17 residues long. V shed 4 bases, J shed 2 bases, and the junction held 12 bases outside the gene matches. CDR1 is DFQATT and CDR2 is SNEGSKA in the germline V gene (reference sequence). The CDR3 is CSAIGQGKLGGNQPQHF. Here the CDR3 DNA reads TGCAGTGCTATAGGACAGGGGAAATTGGGTGGCAATCAGCCCCAGCATTTT.